The present entry profiles one TCR beta chain with its context. Its antigen is undetermined. The CDR3 totals 11 residues. Trimming shortened V by 8 bases and J by 7 bases, and 8 bases separated the two germline ends. CDR1 is MNHEY, CDR2 SVGAGI, per germline. The sample originates from a study of a mutant IDH1 vaccine in newly diagnosed glioma. Sequencing used immunoSEQ multiplex PCR; TCRdb keeps in-frame clones, though not all of them. The sample gives roughly 43,000 clones, around 82% of which show up once; about 19% is in the top ten. Regarding time point: week 47, end of study. Vaccine doses each comprised 300 ug of mutant IDH1 20-mer peptide, with topical imiquimod.

The V call is TRBV6-5, the J call TRBJ2-2; D is unclear. The clonotype originates from a man between 18 and 29 years old with glioma. Some clones in this sample may be carry-over from other donors' samples. This material consisted of PBMCs, taken from a glioma patient whose treatment included an IDH1 peptide vaccine. The CDR3 sequence is CASGPYGELFF. CDR3 in DNA: TGTGCCAGCGGGCCCTACGGGGAGCTGTTTTTT.